This T cell receptor beta chain was sequenced during a study of blood T cell repertoires in COVID-19. Looking at the study overall: Sample material is recorded as cDNA or gDNA derived from T cells, B-cell-depleted T cells, or PBMCs.

Profiling relied on immunoSEQ multiplex PCR, and the TCRdb table lists in-frame clones only, not all of them. The sample contains about 75,000 clones, 75% to 95% of which appear only once. What was sequenced was peripheral blood. The clonotype originates from a human donor in a cohort sampled during active COVID-19.

The CDR3 loop reads CASSFLGTASYNSPLHF. Written as DNA, the CDR3 is TGTGCCAGCAGTTTCTTAGGGACTGCCTCCTATAATTCACCCCTCCACTTT. V gene TRBV28 combines with J gene TRBJ1-6, with D maybe TRBD1 (5 bases). The CDR3 has 17 amino acids. Germline V gene sequence: CDR1 MDHEN, CDR2 SYDVKM. V lost 3 bases and J 0 bases, leaving 12 bases between the germline ends.